These 28 T cell receptor beta chains were sequenced from one sample in a study of blood T cell repertoires in COVID-19. TCRdb's table, derived via immunoSEQ multiplex PCR, lists solely in-frame clones and lacks some. The sample shows roughly 150,000 clones, about nine tenths of them seen only once. The sequenced sample consisted of peripheral blood. The origin of the receptors is a woman aged 70-85 years with acute or convalescent COVID-19.

The chain combines TRBV7-2 with TRBJ1-1; 7 bases are shared with TRBD1. Germline CDR1 SGHTA, CDR2 FQGNSA. The CDR3 extends over 16 amino acids. V lost 0 bases, J lost 1 base, and 5 bases stayed unmatched. The CDR3 is CASSLASGQANTEAFF. As DNA, the CDR3 is TGTGCCAGCAGCTTAGCGAGCGGACAGGCGAACACTGAAGCTTTCTTT.

The chain combines TRBV5-8 with TRBJ1-5, with D perhaps matching TRBD1 (5 bases). Germline values: CDR1 SGHTS, CDR2 YDEGEE. V lost 1 base to trimming and J lost 1 base, with 12 bases between them. The CDR3 runs 16 residues. The CDR3 region is CASSLYGAGSNQPQHF. CDR3 nucleotides: TGTGCCAGCAGCTTGTATGGGGCTGGGAGCAATCAGCCCCAGCATTTT.

This chain connects TRBV6-5 to TRBJ1-3; D is possibly TRBD1 (5 bases). The CDR3 loop spans 14 amino acids. The germline V and J ends were trimmed by 7 bases and 4 bases, with 14 bases remaining between them. Germline assignment: CDR1 MNHEY and CDR2 SVGAGI. Here the CDR3 reads CASTAGGEGNTIYF. For the CDR3, the DNA is TGTGCCAGCACCGCGGGGGGAGAAGGAAACACCATATATTTT.

The rearrangement uses TRBV7-2 and TRBJ2-3; TRBD2 matches at 10 bases. Germline V gene data show CDR1 as SGHTA and CDR2 as FQGNSA. This CDR3 spans 16 amino acids. V lost 5 bases and J lost 1; bases outside the gene matches: 6. The CDR3 spells CASSPVAGGRTDTQYF. The CDR3, as DNA: TGTGCCAGCAGCCCCGTAGCGGGGGGACGCACAGATACGCAGTATTTT.

The rearrangement links TRBV5-1 to TRBJ1-1; D possibly corresponds to TRBD1 (6 bases). The CDR3 spans 15 residues. V lost 3 bases to trimming and J lost 0 bases, with 12 bases between them. In germline, CDR1 is SGHRS, CDR2 YFSETQ. Here the CDR3 reads CASSSTGSMNTEAFF. In nucleotides, the CDR3 is TGCGCCAGCAGCTCAACAGGGTCCATGAACACTGAAGCTTTCTTT. The full variable domain, rest sourced from reference TRBV5-1 and TRBJ1-1, is KAGVTQTPRYLIKTRGQQVTLSCSPISGHRSVSWYQQTPGQGLQFLFEYFSETQRNKGNFPGRFSGRQFSNSRSEMNVSTLELGDSALYLCASSSTGSMNTEAFFGQGTRLTVV.

The gene calls are TRBV14 and TRBJ1-6; D remains unclear. V was cut by 1 base and J by 4 bases, with 5 bases left in between. This CDR3 spans 14 amino acids. The germline V gene has CDR1 SGHDN and CDR2 FVKESK. The CDR3, as DNA: TGTGCCAGCAGCCAAGGAGCGTATAATTCACCCCTCCACTTT. Protein product: CASSQGAYNSPLHF.

The chain is built from TRBV18 and TRBJ2-5, with 9 nucleotides matching TRBD1. The germline gives CDR1 KGHSH, CDR2 LQKENI. The CDR3 contains 17 residues. Trimming at V came to 1 base and at J to 5 bases, leaving 11 bases not matched to a gene. The DNA for the CDR3 is TGTGCCAGCTCACCACAAAGTCCGGGACAGGGAGGGGAGACCCAGTACTTC. Residues: CASSPQSPGQGGETQYF. Full variable domain (outside the CDR3, taken from reference TRBV18 and TRBJ2-5): NAGVMQNPRHLVRRRGQEARLRCSPMKGHSHVYWYRQLPEEGLKFMVYLQKENIIDESGMPKERFSAEFPKEGPSILRIQQVVRGDSAAYFCASSPQSPGQGGETQYFGPGTRLLVL.

The V gene is TRBV5-6, the J gene TRBJ2-5; 10 bases are shared with TRBD2. CDR1 and CDR2 (germline): SGHDT, YYEEEE. Trimming took 2 bases from V and 4 from J; bases not matched to a gene: 5. The CDR3 runs 15 residues. The CDR3 spells CASSFQRGGGETQYF. The DNA of the CDR3 is TGTGCCAGCAGCTTCCAGCGGGGGGGCGGAGAGACCCAGTACTTC.

The V gene is TRBV29-1, the J gene TRBJ2-1, with a possible D match to TRBD1 (6 bases). The CDR3 totals 16 residues. V was cut by 7 bases and J by 4 bases, with 23 bases left in between. The V gene's germline CDR1 is SQVTM and CDR2 ANQGSEA. The CDR3 region is CSAETGLLTSYNEQFF. The CDR3 coding sequence is TGCAGCGCGGAGACAGGCCTTCTTACCTCATACAATGAGCAGTTCTTC.

V and J are TRBV29-1 and TRBJ2-3; 9 nucleotides match TRBD2. The junction had 8 bases not matched to a gene; V was cut back by 3 bases and J by 4 bases. Germline V lookup: CDR1 SQVTM, CDR2 ANQGSEA. This CDR3 is built from 15 residues. Written as DNA, the CDR3 is TGCAGCGTTGAGGGTAGCGGGGGTTCTGCAGATACGCAGTATTTT. It codes for CSVEGSGGSADTQYF.

The rearrangement uses TRBV5-1 and TRBJ1-4; D is possibly TRBD1 (5 bases). Germline lookup yields CDR1 SGHRS and CDR2 YFSETQ. This CDR3 is 15 amino acids long. V lost 0 bases and J 5 bases, leaving 11 bases between the germline ends. The CDR3 DNA is TGCGCCAGCAGCTTGGCGTCGGGGGTAAATGAAAAACTGTTTTTT. This gives the protein CASSLASGVNEKLFF.

The chain is built from TRBV19 and TRBJ1-2; 10 bases match TRBD1. The CDR3 extends over 16 amino acids. From germline, CDR1 is LNHDA and CDR2 SQIVND (reference sequence). The V and J ends lost 5 bases and 4 bases, in that order; junction bases with no gene match: 10. The CDR3 here is CASSLKDRGSGYGYTF. The CDR3 DNA reads as TGTGCCAGTAGTCTCAAGGACAGGGGGTCGGGCTATGGCTACACCTTC.

This sequence joins TRBV29-1 and TRBJ1-2, with 8 bases identical to TRBD1. In germline, CDR1 is SQVTM, CDR2 ANQGSEA. The V and J ends lost 3 bases and 1 base, in that order; junction bases with no gene match: 1. The CDR3 extends over 13 amino acids. CDR3 loop: CSVDGQGNYGYTF. The CDR3 region has the DNA TGCAGCGTTGATGGACAGGGTAACTATGGCTACACCTTC.

This clone turned up a few times. The V call is TRBV9, the J call TRBJ1-2; TRBD1 matches at 7 bases. The CDR3 contains 18 residues. Germline CDR1 SGDLS, CDR2 YYNGEE. J was trimmed by 5 bases and V by 1 base; bases with no gene match: 17. In DNA form, the CDR3 reads TGTGCCAGCAGCGTACTGCCGAACCACAGGGGCGCGTTTTATGGCTACACCTTC. Its protein is CASSVLPNHRGAFYGYTF.

The chain has TRBV23-1 and TRBJ2-7; unclear D gene. TRBV23-1 is placed among ORFs of uncertain function. The CDR3 is 11 amino acids. V lost 8 bases to trimming and J lost 2 bases, with 7 bases between them. In nucleotides, the CDR3 is TGCGCCAGCCGGAGACCCTACGAGCAGTACGTC. Encoded protein: CASRRPYEQYV.

This chain connects TRBV19 to TRBJ1-5; possibly TRBD1 for D (5 bases). CDR1 is LNHDA, CDR2 SQIVND, per germline (reference sequence). CDR3 length equals 13 residues. V dropped 7 bases and J dropped 6 bases, with 13 bases sitting between them. This chain's CDR3 is CASTAGFSQPQHF. The CDR3 nucleotides read TGTGCCAGTACAGCAGGGTTCAGTCAGCCCCAGCATTTT.

This clone was recorded once. The chain couples TRBV6-5 to TRBJ1-6; D not resolved. The V gene's germline CDR1 is MNHEY and CDR2 SVGAGI. The CDR3 extends over 13 amino acids. V was trimmed by 1 base and J by 5 bases, leaving 3 bases between them. As DNA, the CDR3 is TGTGCCAGCAGTTACTTAGATAATTCACCCCTCCACTTT. Translated: CASSYLDNSPLHF.

The chain joins TRBV27 to TRBJ2-4, with 8 bases aligning to TRBD1. The trim removed 6 bases at V and 9 bases at J, leaving 10 bases unmatched. Germline CDR1 reads MNHEY; CDR2 reads SMNVEV (reference sequence). CDR3 size: 14 residues. The CDR3 loop is CASRATGEEGIQYF. The CDR3 DNA sequence: TGTGCCAGCAGGGCGACAGGGGAGGAGGGCATTCAGTACTTC.

The rearrangement uses TRBV6-5 and TRBJ2-3; the D is unclear. Germline CDR1 and CDR2: MNHEY and SVGAGI. Trimming stripped 5 bases from V and 2 bases from J, with 11 bases between. This CDR3 has 14 amino acids. CDR3 sequence reads: CASSLEINTDTQYF. The CDR3, as DNA: TGTGCCAGCAGTCTTGAGATAAACACAGATACGCAGTATTTT.

The rearrangement links TRBV2 to TRBJ1-2; TRBD1 might be the D (5 bases). The germline V and J ends were trimmed by 2 bases and 0 bases, with 16 bases remaining between them. Germline values: CDR1 SNHLY, CDR2 FYNNEI. The CDR3 loop spans 17 amino acids. DNA of the CDR3: TGTGCCAGCAGTGAATCGCGGGGGGGAATTACTAACTATGGCTACACCTTC. This translates into CASSESRGGITNYGYTF.

The chain is built from TRBV7-9 and TRBJ2-1, with TRBD1 as a possible D gene (6 bases). CDR3 size: 15 residues. CDR1 and CDR2 (germline): SEHNR, FQNEAQ (reference sequence). The V gene lost 2 bases and the J gene lost 8 bases, with 16 bases spanning the gap. CDR3 coding DNA: TGTGCCAGCAGCTTACAGGGGACAAGAGGGGATGAGCAGTTCTTC. Residues: CASSLQGTRGDEQFF.

The chain joins TRBV10-1 to TRBJ1-1; 8 bases line up with TRBD1. Unmatched junction bases numbered 5, after V lost 6 bases and J lost 5 bases. The CDR3 covers 13 residues. CDR1 is WNHNN and CDR2 is SYGVQD in the germline V gene (reference sequence). The CDR3 DNA reads TGCGCCAGCAGAGGACAGGGCCAAACTGAAGCTTTCTTT. Its protein is CASRGQGQTEAFF.

The J gene is TRBJ1-2, the V gene TRBV15, with TRBD1 matching 8 bases. J lost 2 bases, V lost 1 base, and 6 bases had no gene match. The CDR3 loop spans 16 amino acids. Germline V CDR1 and CDR2: LNHNV, YYDKDF (reference sequence). This chain's CDR3 is CATSRAGGQGNYGYTF. The CDR3 DNA follows: TGTGCCACCAGCAGAGCCGGAGGACAGGGAAACTATGGCTACACCTTC.

V usage is TRBV29-1 and J usage is TRBJ2-3; D is ambiguous. Germline CDR1 and CDR2: SQVTM and ANQGSEA. This CDR3 is built from 12 residues. The germline V and J ends were trimmed by 4 bases and 2 bases, with 7 bases remaining between them. The CDR3 sequence is CSVVQHTDTQYF. As DNA, the CDR3 is TGCAGCGTTGTACAGCACACAGATACGCAGTATTTT.

This rearrangement joins TRBV28 to TRBJ2-7, with 7 bases fitting TRBD1. With V trimmed by 3 bases and J by 2 bases, 10 bases remained unmatched. Germline values: CDR1 MDHEN, CDR2 SYDVKM. This CDR3 contains 16 residues. CDR3 sequence (DNA): TGTGCCAGCAGTTTTAAGAGGGACAGCCTTACCTACGAGCAGTACGTC. As protein: CASSFKRDSLTYEQYV.

The chain carries TRBV11-2 and TRBJ2-1; TRBD2 is a possible D gene (6 bases). Germline CDR1 is SGHAT and CDR2 is FQNNGV. Trimming left V 7 bases short and J 3 bases short, with 16 bases between. The length of the CDR3 is 15 residues. CDR3 residues: CASILGGASYNEQFF. Here the CDR3 DNA reads TGTGCCAGCATTCTGGGGGGAGCAAGCTACAATGAGCAGTTCTTC.

The chain joins TRBV19 to TRBJ2-5, with 7 positions matching TRBD1. J gave up 5 bases and V 5 bases, and 5 bases lay outside the gene matches. The CDR3 sequence is 13 residues long. Germline CDR1 is LNHDA and CDR2 is SQIVND (reference sequence). The CDR3 spells CASSPRGSETQYF. CDR3 DNA: TGTGCCAGTAGTCCCAGGGGGAGCGAGACCCAGTACTTC.

The gene calls are TRBV11-2 and TRBJ2-3; TRBD2 matches 10 bases. Germline V gives CDR1 SGHAT, CDR2 FQNNGV. This CDR3 is built from 19 residues. After removal of 0 bases from V and 0 bases from J, the junction contained 9 bases not matched to a gene. The CDR3 sequence: CASSLDRLAGSSSTDTQYF. Here the CDR3 DNA reads TGTGCCAGCAGCTTAGATCGACTAGCGGGCTCCTCTAGCACAGATACGCAGTATTTT.